The present T cell receptor beta chain was sequenced within a study of breast tumors, draining lymph nodes, adjacent tissues. As concerns this clonotype: No antigen is known for it.

Findings and limits, study-wide: Findings are consistent with lymph node origin and intratumoral expansion of most tumor T cells. That most tumor T cells come from lymph nodes remained unproven. Tumor TCR diversity was below lymph nodes but above nontumor tissue.

Samples came from axillary lymph nodes draining the breast cancer. TCRdb itself ran the multiplex PCR reads through MiXCR, one entry per CDR3 protein. Altogether tens of thousands of distinct CDR3 sequences are present, approximately 30% being singletons, with the ten largest covering over 6.5%. The sample was axillary lymph node tissue. The TCR comes from a female donor with breast cancer. Some clones in this sample may be carry-over from other donors' samples.

The DNA of the CDR3 is TGTGCCAGCAGTTTAGGCGGAGGAAACACCATATATTTT. Translated: CASSLGGGNTIYF. V gene TRBV27 combines with J gene TRBJ1-3; no reliable D call. The V and J ends lost 2 bases and 4 bases respectively, with 6 bases between them. Germline lookup yields CDR1 MNHEY and CDR2 SMNVEV (reference sequence). The CDR3 is 13 residues long.